This T cell receptor beta chain was retrieved from a study of T cells in Graves' hyperthyroidism and ophthalmopathy. From RNA transcripts, TCR beta CDR3 regions were amplified. The HTBI set primed first-round TCR CDR3 RT-PCR. One entry per CDR3 protein results from TCRdb running MiXCR on the multiplex PCR reads. The sample includes over 700,000 distinct CDR3 sequences, 30% to 40% of them seen just once. The CDR3 is 18 amino acids. V was pared by 6 bases and J by 3 bases, with 17 bases of the junction left unmatched. This clonotype was observed a single time. The rearrangement joins TRBV12-3 or TRBV12-4 to TRBJ1-5; 7 bases are shared with TRBD1. This clonotype was obtained from a woman aged 40 to 50 with Graves' hyperthyroidism. Material for sequencing was blood. The CDR3 DNA sequence: TGTGCCAGCAGCCAAGTGGGCCTACAGGGGACTAACAATCAGCCCCAGCATTTT. Protein: CASSQVGLQGTNNQPQHF.